The entry below gives a single T cell receptor (beta chain) sequence along with its context. Antigen specificity is unknown. TCRdb's copy holds only in-frame clones and misses some; the assay was immunoSEQ multiplex PCR. The repertoire holds 30,000 to 45,000 clones, with 80% as singletons. The source of the sample is a study of chemoradiotherapy in HPV16-positive cancers. The overall study: Functional T-cell assays on a couple of HPV16-positive patients' cells defined candidate HPV-specific clones and common TCR motifs.

The CDR3 sequence is 15 residues long. The ends lost 5 bases at V and 1 base at J; junction bases unmatched: 3. Germline V lookup: CDR1 SSHAT, CDR2 FNYEAQ (reference sequence). Findings and caveats of the study: Candidate HPV-specific clones and E7-related TCR motifs grew in tumor during treatment.

Repeated repertoire sampling spanned the course of chemoradiotherapy. This specimen consisted of blood, obtained from a patient who underwent chemoradiotherapy. The clonotype comes from a human donor with HPV-associated anogenital cancer. This sequence joins TRBV7-7 and TRBJ2-3; 10 bases align to TRBD2. This CDR3 reads CASSPLAGGTDTQYF. CDR3 sequence (DNA): TGTGCCAGCAGCCCGCTAGCGGGGGGCACAGATACGCAGTATTTT.